This section outlines one T cell receptor beta chain sequence together with its context. Antigen: not known. This record comes from a study of T cells expressing NK-cell markers. Study-level points and caveats: Topping the CD3+CD56-NKG2C+ fraction as well were these clonotypes, in four donors.

TCRdb re-called the 5' RACE reads, yielding one record per CDR3 amino acid sequence without DNA. This repertoire comprises about 460,000 distinct CDR3 sequences; its ten largest clones make up more than 1.4%. Material: blood T cells: a sorted CD56 or NKG2C T cell subset, CD4+ or CD8+ T cells, or bulk PBMC T cells (not recorded which). This TCR was recovered from a woman aged 45-59 years in good health.

CDR3: CASSQEVDTQYF. The chain has TRBV7-9 and TRBJ2-3. The CDR3 spans 12 residues. Germline V gene data show CDR1 as SEHNR and CDR2 as FQNEAQ (reference sequence).